The 20 T cell receptor beta chains in this list originate from one sample, sequenced in a study of Ad26.COV2.S vaccination and SARS-CoV-2 variants. The treatment here: around 19 received Ad26.COV2.S at low or high dose, single or two shots; a few received placebo; per-sample allocation not given. Sampling was performed 63 days after the first vaccine or placebo injection. TCRdb's copy holds only in-frame clones and misses some; the assay was immunoSEQ multiplex PCR. This repertoire shows approximately 350,000 clones, roughly 85% found once; its top ten account for more than 7%. Sample: peripheral blood, taken in a trial of Ad26.COV2.S vaccine versus placebo. Source of these receptors: a person between 18 and 65 years old who received the Ad26.COV2.S COVID-19 vaccine or a placebo.

CDR3 coding DNA: TGTGCCAGCAGCCGTCGAGGAGACGCTGAAGCTTTCTTT. Translated: CASSRRGDAEAFF. The chain is built from TRBV5-8 and TRBJ1-1; D remains ambiguous. The V gene's germline CDR1 is SGHTS and CDR2 YDEGEE. Trimming shortened V by 4 bases and J by 6 bases, and 13 bases separated the two germline ends. The CDR3 has 13 amino acids.

CDR3 nucleotides: TGTGCCTGGGGGATAGGACAGGGGAGGACTTTCTTT. Translating gives CAWGIGQGRTFF. The gene calls are TRBV30 and TRBJ1-1; 9 bases fit TRBD1. Germline trimming cut 5 bases from V and 12 bases from J; bases unmatched to any gene: 10. This CDR3 is built from 12 residues. Germline assignment: CDR1 GTSNPN and CDR2 SVGIG (reference sequence).

This clone was detected only a few times. The chain carries TRBV18 and TRBJ1-2; D is unclear. V was trimmed by 6 bases and J by 8 bases, leaving 13 bases between them. Germline V gene data show CDR1 as KGHSH and CDR2 as LQKENI. The CDR3 has 12 residues. This CDR3 is CASSPGVGGYTF. The CDR3 DNA sequence: TGTGCCAGCTCTCCTGGGGTCGGAGGCTACACCTTC.

The V call is TRBV6-4, the J call TRBJ2-3, with 8 positions matching TRBD1. After removal of 6 bases from V and 4 bases from J, the junction contained 9 bases not matched to a gene. Germline CDR1 reads MRHNA; CDR2 reads SNTAGT. This CDR3 comprises 15 residues. This CDR3 is CASRLDRGSSDTQYF. CDR3 DNA sequence: TGTGCCAGCAGGCTTGACAGGGGAAGTTCAGATACGCAGTATTTT.

The chain combines TRBV2 with TRBJ2-5; tentative D call: TRBD1 (5 bases). The CDR3 sequence is 14 residues long. Germline loops: CDR1 SNHLY, CDR2 FYNNEI. V was shortened by 7 bases and J by 1 base, with 13 bases between the two germline ends. CDR3 protein: CASKGKRFQETQYF. The CDR3 DNA reads as TGTGCCAGCAAGGGGAAGAGATTCCAAGAGACCCAGTACTTC.

V is TRBV7-7 and J is TRBJ2-1, with D hard to call. Germline V CDR1 and CDR2: SSHAT, FNYEAQ (reference sequence). The CDR3 has 14 residues. The ends were cut back, 5 bases at V and 9 bases at J, with 17 bases in the middle. The CDR3 loop is CASSPRLPSGEQFF. The CDR3 DNA reads as TGTGCCAGCAGCCCGAGGCTCCCCTCTGGTGAGCAGTTCTTC.

V is TRBV6-5 and J is TRBJ1-6; no clear D. In germline, CDR1 is MNHEY, CDR2 SVGAGI. The CDR3 runs 16 residues. V was shortened by 0 bases and J by 8 bases, with 14 bases between the two germline ends. The CDR3 loop is CASSYSSERLHSPLHF. As DNA, the CDR3 is TGTGCCAGCAGTTACTCGTCCGAACGCCTCCATTCACCCCTCCACTTT.

This chain connects TRBV6-2 or TRBV6-3 to TRBJ1-1, with 8 bases that match TRBD1. J was trimmed by 3 bases and V by 4 bases; bases with no gene match: 4. From germline, CDR1 is MNHEY and CDR2 SVGEGT. The CDR3 sequence is 14 residues long. The chain's CDR3 is CASSSRTGYTEAFF. CDR3 coding DNA: TGTGCCAGCAGTTCACGGACAGGGTACACTGAAGCTTTCTTT.

The chain has TRBV5-4 and TRBJ1-5; a weak D match, TRBD1 (5 bases). The germline V and J ends were trimmed by 3 bases and 6 bases, with 13 bases remaining between them. The length of the CDR3 is 14 residues. Germline V gives CDR1 SGHNT, CDR2 YYREEE (reference sequence). DNA for the CDR3: TGTGCCAGCAGCTCGGGACGGGGAAGTCAGCCCCAGCATTTT. Its protein product is CASSSGRGSQPQHF. Full variable domain (missing parts from reference TRBV5-4 and TRBJ1-5): ETGVTQSPTHLIKTRGQQVTLRCSSQSGHNTVSWYQQALGQGPQFIFQYYREEENGRGNFPPRFSGLQFPNYSSELNVNALELDDSALYLCASSSGRGSQPQHFGDGTRLSIL.

The chain couples TRBV5-1 to TRBJ2-1; 12 bases map to TRBD2. V lost 0 bases, J lost 10 bases, and 8 bases stayed unmatched. Germline assignment: CDR1 SGHRS and CDR2 YFSETQ. This CDR3 is 16 amino acids long. The CDR3 DNA reads TGCGCCAGCAGCTTGGTGGGGACTAGCGGGCCAGAGGAGCAGTTCTTC. Translation gives CASSLVGTSGPEEQFF. The variable domain in full, with the rest retrieved from reference TRBV5-1 and TRBJ2-1, is KAGVTQTPRYLIKTRGQQVTLSCSPISGHRSVSWYQQTPGQGLQFLFEYFSETQRNKGNFPGRFSGRQFSNSRSEMNVSTLELGDSALYLCASSLVGTSGPEEQFFGPGTRLTVL.

The chain recombines TRBV24-1 with TRBJ2-7; 9 bases are shared with TRBD1. V lost 2 bases and J lost 6; bases outside the gene matches: 13. There are 17 residues in the CDR3. Germline V gives CDR1 KGHDR, CDR2 SFDVKD. The CDR3 sequence: CATSDSAGQGSFREQYF. CDR3 DNA sequence: TGTGCCACCAGTGATTCCGCGGGACAGGGTTCCTTCCGCGAGCAGTACTTC.

This chain connects TRBV6-5 to TRBJ1-2, with a weak D call TRBD1 (5 bases). The V gene's germline CDR1 is MNHEY and CDR2 SVGAGI. The CDR3 has 12 amino acids. Trimming stripped 8 bases from V and 9 bases from J, with 16 bases between. The CDR3 nucleotides read TGTGCCAGCCTCGGGGCCGTAGGGAGCTACACCTTC. It yields the protein CASLGAVGSYTF.

This clone occurred once. This sequence joins TRBV6-5 and TRBJ2-1, with D unresolved. The germline gives CDR1 MNHEY, CDR2 SVGAGI. This CDR3 has 15 amino acids. V was shortened by 5 bases and J by 4 bases, with 15 bases between the two germline ends. The CDR3 nucleotides read TGTGCCAGCAGTCTCACTCCGGCCGGGTACAATGAGCAGTTCTTC. Its translation: CASSLTPAGYNEQFF.

The chain recombines TRBV4-2 with TRBJ2-2; TRBD1 agrees at 8 bases. V shed 1 base, J shed 4 bases, and the junction held 11 bases outside the gene matches. The CDR3 totals 18 residues. Germline CDR1 is LGHNA and CDR2 is YNFKEQ. CDR3 sequence reads: CASSQGPSQGGSTGELFF. The CDR3 DNA is TGTGCCAGCAGCCAAGGCCCCTCACAGGGGGGAAGCACCGGGGAGCTGTTTTTT.

The CDR3 sequence: CASSFTSGETQYF. As DNA, the CDR3 is TGTGCCAGCAGCTTTACCAGCGGGGAGACCCAGTACTTC. The chain combines TRBV5-4 with TRBJ2-5, with D possibly being TRBD2 (6 bases). The germline V and J ends were trimmed by 2 bases and 5 bases, with 10 bases remaining between them. Germline CDR1 is SGHNT and CDR2 is YYREEE (reference sequence). CDR3 length equals 13 residues.

This chain uses TRBV5-5 with TRBJ2-1, with D possibly matching TRBD2 (6 bases). The V end lost 0 bases, the J end lost 6 bases, and 13 bases lay between the germline ends. This CDR3 is 15 amino acids long. Germline V gene data show CDR1 as SGHKS and CDR2 as YYEKEE (reference sequence). For the CDR3, the DNA is TGTGCCAGCAGCTTGGCGGCGGGAACTACCAATGAGCAGTTCTTC. Amino acid sequence: CASSLAAGTTNEQFF.

The chain is built from TRBV27 and TRBJ2-7; D is perhaps TRBD2 (6 bases). The CDR3 totals 17 residues. Looked up from germline, CDR1 is MNHEY and CDR2 is SMNVEV (reference sequence). Trimming removed 5 bases at V and 2 bases at J, with 22 bases between. CDR3 in DNA: TGTGCCAGCAGTGCCCGGGGGTGGGCTAGCGCCACCTACGAGCAGTACTTC. Its translation is CASSARGWASATYEQYF.

The chain has TRBV6-5 and TRBJ1-6, with 9 bases matching TRBD1. From germline, CDR1 is MNHEY and CDR2 SVGAGI. With V trimmed by 8 bases and J by 11 bases, 10 bases remained unmatched. The CDR3 has 14 amino acids. The chain's CDR3 is CASGGTGTMTPLHF. The CDR3 DNA is TGTGCCAGCGGGGGGACAGGGACAATGACACCCCTCCACTTT.

The chain is built from TRBV11-3 and TRBJ1-2; 7 nucleotides line up with TRBD1. With 5 bases clipped from V and 8 bases from J, the junction kept 14 bases outside the gene matches. CDR1 is SGHNT, CDR2 YENEEA, per germline. The CDR3 length is 15 residues. This chain's CDR3 is CASSDRTGPSGGYTF. DNA for the CDR3: TGTGCCAGCAGCGACCGGACAGGCCCGAGTGGGGGCTACACCTTC.

V gene TRBV18 combines with J gene TRBJ2-1; D assignment may be TRBD1 or TRBD2 (5 bases each). Germline V gene lookup returns CDR1 KGHSH and CDR2 LQKENI. V was shortened by 6 bases and J by 12 bases, with 12 bases between the two germline ends. The CDR3 sequence is 11 residues long. The CDR3 bases are TGTGCCAGCTCGTCCGGGACGTGGCAGTTCTTC. It codes for CASSSGTWQFF.